The clone carrying this T cell receptor (beta chain) has a count of ten or more. The target antigen is unknown. The data derive from a study of CD8+CD57+ T cells in acquired aplastic anemia. Study summary: Each DNA sample taken from sorted CD4+ and CD8+ cells came to approximately 3.3 ug on average.

Overall study results and limits: Between patients and controls, CD8+ Simpson's diversity did not vary significantly. Sharing between patients and controls was observed for around 30 CD8+ CDR3 sequences.

According to the study, genomic DNA was the template for TCR beta VDJ and CDR3 profiling. TCRdb reprocessed the reads via MiXCR and lists one record per CDR3 protein. The top ten clones hold 7.5% to 9% of a sample with hundreds of thousands of distinct CDR3 sequences, roughly 50% of them seen once. With 0 bases removed from V and 9 bases from J, the gap between germline ends came to 14 bases. Per the germline V gene, CDR1 is SGHAT and CDR2 is FQNNGV. This CDR3 is 14 amino acids long. The chain uses TRBV11-2 and TRBJ2-5; D call uncertain. Sequencing was performed on sorted CD4+, CD8+, or CD8+CD57+ T cells (not recorded which) from PBMCs. This sequence originates from a human donor with severe aplastic anemia or a healthy control (not recorded which). The CDR3 coding sequence is TGTGCCAGCAGCTTAGACGTCGGTGCAGTGGCCCAGTACTTC. Its translation is CASSLDVGAVAQYF.